This T cell receptor (beta chain) appears in the sequencing data of a study of OX40 agonist ivuxolimab in advanced cancers. Study-wide background: Patients were dosed intravenously with ivuxolimab at 0.01 to 10 mg/kg every 2 weeks. Broader study findings: The study found that CD8+ T cells averaged more expanded clones than CD4+.

CDR1 and CDR2 (germline): KGHSH, LQKENI. CDR3 length: 20 amino acids. The V gene end was trimmed by 3 bases and the J gene end by 4 bases; junction bases not matched to a gene: 14. Peripheral blood came from all dose cohorts at three timepoints. Of note for this clone: The antigen is unknown.

The table came from immunoSEQ multiplex PCR; TCRdb's copy has only in-frame clones and leaves some out. Of approximately 90,000 clones listed, under 95% are singletons. The sequence derives from an adult with an advanced solid tumor such as melanoma, head and neck, liver or kidney cancer. The V gene is TRBV18, the J gene TRBJ2-3; 15 nucleotides match TRBD2. Sequencing used CD4+ or CD8+ T cells sorted from blood, obtained in a trial of the OX40 agonist ivuxolimab. The CDR3 sequence is CASSPARTSGRANGADTQYF. The CDR3 coding sequence is TGTGCCAGCTCACCCGCCCGGACTAGCGGGAGGGCCAACGGCGCAGATACGCAGTATTTT.